Listed below are T cell receptor beta chains from one sample, sequenced in a study of shared clonotypes between healthy human individuals. The repertoire was sequenced with immunoSEQ multiplex PCR; TCRdb's copy has only in-frame clones and lacks some. The table has roughly 2,500,000 clones, 93% seen once. The sequenced material came from naive CD4+ T cells from PBMCs. The receptors stem from a man between 18 and 35 years old in good health. Some clones in this sample may be carry-over from other donors' samples. Both conserved end residues are part of each CDR3. The order of the fields is CDR3 protein, J gene, V gene, D gene. The D gene is left open where the match is weak.

CDR3 protein: CASSHPRGDEQYF; J gene: -; V gene: TRBV5-1; D gene: -
CDR3 protein: CASSPNRPSSSSSTDTQYF; J gene: TRBJ2-3; V gene: TRBV5-1; D gene: -
CDR3 protein: CASSLRGGLGYNEQFF; J gene: TRBJ2-1; V gene: TRBV5-1; D gene: -
CDR3 protein: CASSLGGKGNQPQHF; J gene: TRBJ1-5; V gene: TRBV5-4; D gene: -
CDR3 protein: CASNGQGVTGELFF; J gene: TRBJ2-2; V gene: TRBV5-1; D gene: TRBD1
CDR3 protein: CASSPGQWATDTQYF; J gene: TRBJ2-3; V gene: TRBV5-1; D gene: -
CDR3 protein: CAWNLGSNQPQHF; J gene: TRBJ1-5; V gene: TRBV30; D gene: -
CDR3 protein: CASSGTGEKLFF; J gene: TRBJ1-4; V gene: TRBV28; D gene: -
CDR3 protein: CASSVGLAAYNEQFF; J gene: TRBJ2-1; V gene: TRBV19; D gene: TRBD2
CDR3 protein: CASSLQETGYEQYF; J gene: TRBJ2-7; V gene: TRBV9; D gene: -
CDR3 protein: CASSYPGSQETQYF; J gene: TRBJ2-5; V gene: TRBV6-5; D gene: -
CDR3 protein: CASSPRDRRNQPQHF; J gene: TRBJ1-5; V gene: TRBV5-7; D gene: TRBD1
CDR3 protein: CASSLGPAGYNEQFF; J gene: TRBJ2-1; V gene: TRBV7-6; D gene: -
CDR3 protein: CASSWTGSHGELFF; J gene: TRBJ2-2; V gene: TRBV5-1; D gene: TRBD1
CDR3 protein: CASWGRGQNYGYTF; J gene: TRBJ1-2; V gene: TRBV6-5; D gene: -